The 9 T cell receptor beta chains in this list originate from one sample, sequenced in a study of T cell responses to AZD1222 COVID-19 vaccine. Produced via immunoSEQ multiplex PCR; TCRdb's table is partial and in-frame only. Found here are tens of thousands of clones, roughly nine tenths of them singletons; the top ten hold over 25%. The specimen was peripheral blood, collected 28 days after the second AZD1222 dose. The receptors come from an adult who received the AZD1222 COVID-19 vaccine.

The chain uses TRBV27 and TRBJ1-1; D is unresolved. This CDR3 has 13 residues. CDR1 is MNHEY and CDR2 is SMNVEV in the germline V gene (reference sequence). V was clipped by 4 bases and J by 5 bases, with 11 bases between them. The CDR3 DNA reads as TGTGCCAGCAGTTCCACGGGAGAAACTGAAGCTTTCTTT. The encoded protein is CASSSTGETEAFF.

The rearrangement links TRBV18 to TRBJ1-6, with 9 bases identical to TRBD1. Germline CDR1 and CDR2: KGHSH and LQKENI. With V trimmed by 11 bases and J by 5 bases, 10 bases remained unmatched. This CDR3 is 15 amino acids long. CDR3 sequence (DNA): TGTGCCGCCAAACCGGGACAGGGAAATAATTCACCCCTCCACTTT. Its protein is CAAKPGQGNNSPLHF. Full variable domain (rest looked up from reference TRBV18 and TRBJ1-6): NAGVMQNPRHLVRRRGQEARLRCSPMKGHSHVYWYRQLPEEGLKFMVYLQKENIIDESGMPKERFSAEFPKEGPSILRIQQVVRGDSAAYFCAAKPGQGNNSPLHFGNGTRLTVT.

The chain uses TRBV18 and TRBJ2-5; TRBD1 agrees at 8 bases. This CDR3 region has 14 residues. Germline lookup yields CDR1 KGHSH and CDR2 LQKENI. Unmatched junction bases numbered 5, after V lost 3 bases and J lost 5 bases. The CDR3 protein is CASSPDRVRETQYF. DNA for the CDR3: TGTGCCAGCTCACCGGACAGGGTGCGGGAGACCCAGTACTTC.

This clone has just a few counts. This chain links TRBV19 with TRBJ1-6, with D possibly being TRBD1 (6 bases). The germline V and J ends were trimmed by 6 bases and 6 bases, with 9 bases remaining between them. The germline CDR1 and CDR2 sequences are LNHDA and SQIVND (reference sequence). The CDR3 has 13 residues. The CDR3 DNA follows: TGTGCCAGTAGCCCACAGGGTAATTCACCCCTCCACTTT. This sequence encodes CASSPQGNSPLHF.

In this sample, this clone turned up a few times. V is TRBV6-6 and J is TRBJ2-6; D is uncertain. V lost 8 bases, J lost 1 base, and 12 bases lay in between. The CDR3 spans 15 residues. Germline values: CDR1 MNHNY, CDR2 SVGAGI (reference sequence). CDR3 sequence reads: CASSSAGSGANVLTF. As DNA, the CDR3 is TGTGCCAGCTCCTCGGCCGGGTCTGGGGCCAACGTCCTGACTTTC.

This clone appeared a few times. This chain links TRBV4-1 with TRBJ2-7, with D possibly being TRBD2 (5 bases). CDR1 is MGHRA and CDR2 is YSYEKL in the germline V gene. This CDR3 is built from 15 residues. V was clipped by 1 base and J by 2 bases, with 12 bases between them. The CDR3 is CASSQGTDFTYEQYF. The CDR3 DNA sequence: TGCGCCAGCAGCCAAGGCACGGACTTTACCTACGAGCAGTACTTC.

The gene calls are TRBV5-6 and TRBJ1-1; TRBD1 might be the D (5 bases). CDR3 length equals 14 residues. Trimming pared 4 bases from V and 1 base from J, leaving 11 bases between. Germline V gives CDR1 SGHDT, CDR2 YYEEEE. CDR3 sequence (DNA): TGTGCCAGCAGCACTCCGGGACCGAACACTGAAGCTTTCTTT. Protein product: CASSTPGPNTEAFF.

The chain recombines TRBV11-2 with TRBJ2-3; D gene uncertain. There are 14 residues in the CDR3. Germline CDR1 SGHAT, CDR2 FQNNGV. Trimming took 5 bases from V and 2 from J, leaving 11 bases between them. For the CDR3, the DNA is TGTGCCAGCAGCCGATTAATACTCACAGATACGCAGTATTTT. It codes for CASSRLILTDTQYF.

The chain recombines TRBV2 with TRBJ1-1; 9 bases match TRBD1. V trimming: 7 bases; J trimming: 0 bases; junction bases outside the gene matches: 6. In germline, CDR1 is SNHLY, CDR2 FYNNEI. CDR3 length equals 15 residues. The CDR3 bases are TGTGCCAGCACTTCGACAGGGGGAATGAACACTGAAGCTTTCTTT. This translates into CASTSTGGMNTEAFF.